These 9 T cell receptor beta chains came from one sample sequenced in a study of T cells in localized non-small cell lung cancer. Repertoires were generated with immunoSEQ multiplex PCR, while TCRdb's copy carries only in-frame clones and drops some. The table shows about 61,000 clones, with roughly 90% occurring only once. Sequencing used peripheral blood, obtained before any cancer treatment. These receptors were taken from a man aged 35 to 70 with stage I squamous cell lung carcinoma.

In nucleotides, the CDR3 is TGTGCCAGCAGCTTGGTAGGCAGCGGCGACACTGAAGCTTTCTTT. Residues: CASSLVGSGDTEAFF. V gene TRBV5-4 combines with J gene TRBJ1-1, with unresolved D. This CDR3 contains 15 residues. V lost 0 bases and J lost 3, with 12 bases in between. Germline CDR1 is SGHNT and CDR2 is YYREEE (reference sequence).

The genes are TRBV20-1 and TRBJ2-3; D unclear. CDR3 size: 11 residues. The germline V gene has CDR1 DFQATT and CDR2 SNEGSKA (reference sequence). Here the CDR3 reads CSILLQDTQYF. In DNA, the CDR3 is TGCAGCATCCTCCTGCAAGATACGCAGTATTTT.

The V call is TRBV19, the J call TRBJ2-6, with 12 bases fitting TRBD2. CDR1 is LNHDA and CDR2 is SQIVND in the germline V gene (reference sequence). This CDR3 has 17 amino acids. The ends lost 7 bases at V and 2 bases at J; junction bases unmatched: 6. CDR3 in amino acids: CASTSGRARAGANVLTF. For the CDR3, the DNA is TGTGCCAGTACTAGCGGGAGGGCCCGAGCTGGGGCCAACGTCCTGACTTTC. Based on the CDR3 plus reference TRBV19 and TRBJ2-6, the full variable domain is DGGITQSPKYLFRKEGQNVTLSCEQNLNHDAMYWYRQDPGQGLRLIYYSQIVNDFQKGDIAEGYSVSREKKESFPLTVTSAQKNPTAFYLCASTSGRARAGANVLTFGAGSRLTVL.

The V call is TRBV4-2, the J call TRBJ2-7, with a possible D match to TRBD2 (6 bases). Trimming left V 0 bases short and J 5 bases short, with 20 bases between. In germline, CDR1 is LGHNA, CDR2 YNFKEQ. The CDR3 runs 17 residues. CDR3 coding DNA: TGTGCCAGCAGCCAAGAGTTCCGTAGGACTATGACTGACGAGCAGTACTTC. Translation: CASSQEFRRTMTDEQYF.

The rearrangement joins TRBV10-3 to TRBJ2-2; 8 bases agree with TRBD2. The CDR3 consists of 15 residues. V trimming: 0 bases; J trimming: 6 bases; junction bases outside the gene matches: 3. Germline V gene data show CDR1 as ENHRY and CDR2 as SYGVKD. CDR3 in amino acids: CAISESSGAPGELFF. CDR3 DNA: TGTGCCATCAGTGAGTCTAGCGGGGCCCCCGGGGAGCTGTTTTTT.

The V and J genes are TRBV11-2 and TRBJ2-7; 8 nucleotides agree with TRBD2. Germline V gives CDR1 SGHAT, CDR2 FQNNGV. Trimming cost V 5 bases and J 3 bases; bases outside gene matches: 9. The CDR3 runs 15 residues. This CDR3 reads CASSLAGGYFYEQYF. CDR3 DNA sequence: TGTGCCAGCAGCCTCGCGGGGGGTTACTTCTACGAGCAGTACTTC. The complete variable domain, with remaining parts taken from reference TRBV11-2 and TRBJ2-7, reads EAGVAQSPRYKIIEKRQSVAFWCNPISGHATLYWYQQILGQGPKLLIQFQNNGVVDDSQLPKDRFSAERLKGVDSTLKIQPAKLEDSAVYLCASSLAGGYFYEQYFGPGTRLTVT.

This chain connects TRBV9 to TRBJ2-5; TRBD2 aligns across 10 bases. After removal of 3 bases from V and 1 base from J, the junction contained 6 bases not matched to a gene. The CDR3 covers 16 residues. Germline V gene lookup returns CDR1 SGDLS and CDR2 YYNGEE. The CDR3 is CASSAILAGPQETQYF. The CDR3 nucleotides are TGTGCCAGCAGCGCTATACTAGCGGGGCCCCAAGAGACCCAGTACTTC.

The CDR3 DNA sequence: TGTGCCAGCAGCTTGGACCGGCGTACAGTTGCGAGGGCTGAAGCTTTCTTT. This gives the protein CASSLDRRTVARAEAFF. The chain joins TRBV5-4 to TRBJ1-1, with D unclear. V dropped 0 bases and J dropped 6 bases, with 21 bases sitting between them. CDR3 length: 17 residues. The germline V gene encodes CDR1 SGHNT and CDR2 YYREEE (reference sequence).

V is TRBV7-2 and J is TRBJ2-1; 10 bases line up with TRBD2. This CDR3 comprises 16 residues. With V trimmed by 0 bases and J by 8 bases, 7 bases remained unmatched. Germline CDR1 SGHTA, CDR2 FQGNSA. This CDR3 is CASSLALTSGMDEQFF. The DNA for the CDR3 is TGTGCCAGCAGCTTAGCGCTCACTAGCGGGATGGATGAGCAGTTCTTC.